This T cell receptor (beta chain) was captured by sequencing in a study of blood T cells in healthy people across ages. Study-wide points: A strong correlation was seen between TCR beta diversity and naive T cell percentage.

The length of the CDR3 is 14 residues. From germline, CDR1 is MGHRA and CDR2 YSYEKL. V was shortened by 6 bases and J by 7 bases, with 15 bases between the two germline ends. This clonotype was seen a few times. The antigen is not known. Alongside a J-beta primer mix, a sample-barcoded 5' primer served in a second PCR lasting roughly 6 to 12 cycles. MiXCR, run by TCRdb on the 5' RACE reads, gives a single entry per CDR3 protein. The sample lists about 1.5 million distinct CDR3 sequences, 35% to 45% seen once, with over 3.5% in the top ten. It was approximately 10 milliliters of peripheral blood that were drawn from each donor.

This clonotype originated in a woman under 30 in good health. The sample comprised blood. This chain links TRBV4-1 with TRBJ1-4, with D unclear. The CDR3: CASRVVGFGEKLFF. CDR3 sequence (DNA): TGCGCCAGCAGAGTTGTGGGCTTTGGTGAAAAACTGTTTTTT.